A selection of T cell receptor beta chains follows, all from one sample in a study of shared clonotypes between healthy human individuals. Using immunoSEQ multiplex PCR, the repertoire was profiled, and TCRdb retains in-frame clones only, with some absent. The sample lists about 380,000 clones, about 97% seen once, with about 0.32% in the top ten. Sequencing was done on a sample of memory CD8+ T cells sorted from blood. These receptors came from a young man in good health. Each CDR3 is given with its conserved first and last residue. A D gene is named only where the DNA matches it firmly. Clone size is stated in some rows and not others, as once, few, many or a class when expanded.

CDR3 protein: CASSYRAGHNYGYTF; CDR3 DNA: TGTGCCAGCAGTTACCGTGCAGGGCACAACTATGGCTACACCTTC; D gene: NA; J gene: TRBJ1-2; V gene: TRBV6-5; clone size: NA
CDR3 protein: CASSDADKRGKETQYF; CDR3 DNA: TGTGCCAGCTCAGATGCGGACAAGAGGGGGAAAGAGACCCAGTACTTC; D gene: NA; J gene: TRBJ2-5; V gene: TRBV18; clone size: NA
CDR3 protein: CASSQYYEQYF; CDR3 DNA: TGTGCCAGCAGCCAATACTACGAGCAGTACTTC; D gene: NA; J gene: TRBJ2-7; V gene: TRBV14; clone size: NA
CDR3 protein: CSVEGGTEAFF; CDR3 DNA: TGCAGCGTTGAAGGTGGGACTGAAGCTTTCTTT; D gene: NA; J gene: TRBJ1-1; V gene: TRBV29-1; clone size: NA
CDR3 protein: CASSQDRLANGELFF; CDR3 DNA: TGCGCCAGCAGCCAAGATCGTCTAGCAAACGGGGAGCTGTTTTTT; D gene: NA; J gene: TRBJ2-2; V gene: TRBV4-1; clone size: NA
CDR3 protein: CASRPGLANTGELFF; CDR3 DNA: TGTGCCAGCAGACCGGGACTAGCGAACACCGGGGAGCTGTTTTTT; D gene: TRBD2; J gene: TRBJ2-2; V gene: TRBV28; clone size: NA
CDR3 protein: CASSFQTSGYEQYF; CDR3 DNA: TGTGCCAGCAGTTTTCAGACTAGCGGCTACGAGCAGTACTTC; D gene: TRBD2; J gene: TRBJ2-7; V gene: TRBV27; clone size: NA
CDR3 protein: CASSQHPGVSVTFRYTF; CDR3 DNA: TGTGCCAGCAGCCAACATCCAGGAGTAAGTGTGACCTTTCGATACACCTTC; D gene: NA; J gene: TRBJ1-2; V gene: TRBV4-2; clone size: once
CDR3 protein: CAWSNLGQQFF; CDR3 DNA: TGTGCCTGGAGTAATCTAGGCCAGCAGTTCTTC; D gene: NA; J gene: TRBJ2-1; V gene: TRBV30; clone size: NA
CDR3 protein: CASHEGAGNSDTQYF; CDR3 DNA: TGTGCCAGCCACGAGGGGGCCGGAAATTCAGATACGCAGTATTTT; D gene: TRBD1; J gene: TRBJ2-3; V gene: TRBV18; clone size: NA
CDR3 protein: CASSLVYGTEAFF; CDR3 DNA: TGTGCTAGCAGCTTAGTATACGGGACTGAAGCTTTCTTT; D gene: NA; J gene: TRBJ1-1; V gene: TRBV7-7; clone size: NA
CDR3 protein: CASSYSSLAEEAQYF; CDR3 DNA: TGTGCCAGCAGTTACTCGAGCCTAGCGGAAGAGGCCCAGTACTTC; D gene: TRBD2; J gene: TRBJ2-5; V gene: TRBV6-6; clone size: NA
CDR3 protein: CASKKDSNEKLFF; CDR3 DNA: TGTGCCAGCAAGAAGGACAGTAATGAAAAACTGTTTTTT; D gene: NA; J gene: TRBJ1-4; V gene: TRBV6-5; clone size: NA
CDR3 protein: CASSLQRGTEAFF; CDR3 DNA: TGTGCCAGCAGCCTCCAGCGGGGCACTGAAGCTTTCTTT; D gene: NA; J gene: TRBJ1-1; V gene: TRBV14; clone size: NA
CDR3 protein: CASSPVRRGSYEQYF; CDR3 DNA: TGTGCCAGCAGCCCGGTTCGACGCGGGTCCTACGAGCAGTACTTC; D gene: NA; J gene: TRBJ2-7; V gene: TRBV28; clone size: NA
CDR3 protein: CASTLNLNQPQHF; CDR3 DNA: TGTGCCAGTACCCTAAACTTAAATCAGCCCCAGCATTTT; D gene: NA; J gene: TRBJ1-5; V gene: TRBV19; clone size: NA
CDR3 protein: CASSEALGFYGYTF; CDR3 DNA: TGTGCCAGCAGTGAAGCGTTGGGCTTCTATGGCTACACCTTC; D gene: NA; J gene: TRBJ1-2; V gene: TRBV2; clone size: NA
CDR3 protein: CASFRQGAYNEQFF; CDR3 DNA: TGTGCCAGCTTTCGGCAGGGGGCCTACAATGAGCAGTTCTTC; D gene: TRBD1; J gene: TRBJ2-1; V gene: TRBV28; clone size: NA
CDR3 protein: CASSLYSSYEQYF; CDR3 DNA: TGTGCCAGCAGCTTGTATAGCTCCTACGAGCAGTACTTC; D gene: NA; J gene: TRBJ2-7; V gene: TRBV5-4; clone size: NA
CDR3 protein: CAIRETGSGNTIYF; CDR3 DNA: TGTGCCATCAGAGAGACAGGGTCTGGAAACACCATATATTTT; D gene: TRBD1; J gene: TRBJ1-3; V gene: TRBV10-3; clone size: NA
CDR3 protein: CASSIRSRYGYTF; CDR3 DNA: TGTGCCAGTAGTATCCGCAGCCGCTATGGCTACACCTTC; D gene: NA; J gene: TRBJ1-2; V gene: TRBV19; clone size: NA
CDR3 protein: CASRRIGSYNEQFF; CDR3 DNA: TGCGCCAGCAGAAGAATAGGCTCCTACAATGAGCAGTTCTTC; D gene: NA; J gene: TRBJ2-1; V gene: TRBV4-1; clone size: NA
CDR3 protein: CASTFLGREGINGEQFF; CDR3 DNA: TGTGCCAGCACCTTTTTGGGGCGGGAGGGTATAAATGGGGAGCAGTTCTTC; D gene: TRBD2; J gene: TRBJ2-1; V gene: TRBV7-8; clone size: NA
CDR3 protein: CASSLNPGQGLVHEQYF; CDR3 DNA: TGCGCCAGCAGCTTAAACCCGGGACAGGGTTTGGTCCACGAGCAGTACTTC; D gene: TRBD1; J gene: TRBJ2-7; V gene: TRBV5-1; clone size: NA
CDR3 protein: CASSLTPTYEQYF; CDR3 DNA: TGCGCCAGCAGCTTGACTCCGACCTACGAGCAGTACTTC; D gene: NA; J gene: TRBJ2-7; V gene: TRBV5-1; clone size: NA
CDR3 protein: CASTLRPSGTGELFF; CDR3 DNA: TGCGCCAGCACCCTGAGGCCTAGCGGGACCGGGGAGCTGTTTTTT; D gene: TRBD2; J gene: TRBJ2-2; V gene: TRBV4-1; clone size: NA
CDR3 protein: CASSLLAGEQFF; CDR3 DNA: TGCGCCAGCAGCTTGCTGGCGGGTGAGCAGTTCTTC; D gene: NA; J gene: TRBJ2-1; V gene: TRBV5-1; clone size: NA
CDR3 protein: CASTRWRDLQFF; CDR3 DNA: TGTGCCAGCACCCGGTGGCGGGACTTACAGTTCTTC; D gene: NA; J gene: TRBJ2-1; V gene: TRBV28; clone size: NA
CDR3 protein: CASSYWGTYGYTF; CDR3 DNA: TGTGCCAGCAGTTACTGGGGAACCTATGGCTACACCTTC; D gene: NA; J gene: TRBJ1-2; V gene: TRBV6-5; clone size: NA
CDR3 protein: CATEPGFLRAYEQYF; CDR3 DNA: TGTGCCACCGAACCCGGATTTTTAAGGGCCTACGAGCAGTACTTC; D gene: NA; J gene: TRBJ2-7; V gene: TRBV10-3; clone size: NA
CDR3 protein: CASSPPGLWFRLF; CDR3 DNA: TGTGCCAGCTCACCACCTGGACTTTGGTTTAGGCTCTTC; D gene: NA; J gene: TRBJ2-1; V gene: TRBV18; clone size: NA
CDR3 protein: CASNPFAGGSHWEQFF; CDR3 DNA: TGTGCCAGCAATCCATTCGCGGGAGGTTCCCATTGGGAGCAGTTCTTC; D gene: TRBD2; J gene: TRBJ2-1; V gene: TRBV2; clone size: NA
CDR3 protein: CASSFLTGKGHSGANVLTF; CDR3 DNA: TGTGCCAGCAGTTTCTTAACAGGGAAAGGTCACTCTGGGGCCAACGTCCTGACTTTC; D gene: NA; J gene: TRBJ2-6; V gene: TRBV28; clone size: NA